This TCR beta chain was observed in a study of T cells in localized non-small cell lung cancer. General observations from the study: Uninvolved neighboring lung showed the greatest T cell clonality, exceeding tumor. Elevated circulating T cell density in blood was associated with longer overall survival. Appearances in adjacent lung were noted for a median around 55 of the top 100 tumor clones.

Regarding this clone: Its antigen remains unknown. The same CDR3 is also encoded by other DNA sequences in this sample.

Profiled with immunoSEQ multiplex PCR; TCRdb holds only in-frame clones, not every one. The table has tens of thousands of clones, over 75% seen once. Source: peripheral blood, taken before any cancer treatment. This clonotype was sampled from a male donor at least 60 years old with stage III squamous cell lung carcinoma.

Here the CDR3 reads CASSVEGNEQFF. The DNA for the CDR3 is TGTGCCAGCAGCGTAGAAGGCAATGAGCAGTTCTTC. V usage is TRBV9 and J usage is TRBJ2-1; D is unresolved. The germline gives CDR1 SGDLS, CDR2 YYNGEE. Trimming took off 0 bases at V and 6 bases at J, with 4 bases between the two ends. CDR3 length: 12 residues. Full variable domain (remainder filled in from reference TRBV9 and TRBJ2-1): DSGVTQTPKHLITATGQRVTLRCSPRSGDLSVYWYQQSLDQGLQFLIQYYNGEERAKGNILERFSAQQFPDLHSELNLSSLELGDSALYFCASSVEGNEQFFGPGTRLTVL.